This TCR beta chain was captured in a study of cytomegalovirus exposure and HLA in healthy donors. Study summary: An earlier analysis identified 120 million or so unique TCR beta sequences in about 179 million T cells.

The study, taken as a whole, reports: When the data were analyzed later, several of the most significant clusters appeared to be linked to common viral pathogens.

Comment on this clone: The antigen is unknown.

Whereas donors were nominally healthy upon sampling, unrecorded immune exposures were probable. The CDR3 covers 13 residues. The V gene's germline CDR1 is SNHLY and CDR2 FYNNEI. V trimming: 9 bases; J trimming: 8 bases; junction bases outside the gene matches: 4. This PCR relied on a set of 60 Vbeta primers and 13 Jbeta primers. The repertoire was sequenced with immunoSEQ multiplex PCR; TCRdb's copy has only in-frame clones and lacks some. This sample's table has 150,000 to 200,000 clones. This TCR was sampled from a boy aged 10-17 years in good health and CMV-seronegative. The sample was PBMCs. The rearrangement joins TRBV2 to TRBJ1-6; TRBD1 matches at 10 bases. The CDR3 bases are TGTGCCAGTACCGGGACAGGGGATTCACCCCTCCACTTT. Protein product: CASTGTGDSPLHF.